The subject of this entry is one TCR beta chain. The data were taken from a study of cytomegalovirus exposure and HLA in healthy donors. 60 Vbeta and 13 Jbeta primers were used in PCR. The method was immunoSEQ multiplex PCR; TCRdb's version includes in-frame clones alone and lacks a portion of them. This sample lists 100,000 to 150,000 clones; its ten largest clones have about 2.2%. This clonotype was obtained from a man aged 40-49 years in good health and CMV-seronegative. The sample consisted of PBMCs.

The CDR3 DNA follows: TGTGCCACGGGGGAGGGGGGGGTGAACACTGAAGCTTTCTTT. Protein: CATGEGGVNTEAFF. The rearrangement uses TRBV6-5 and TRBJ1-1; perhaps TRBD1 as D (6 bases). The CDR3 length is 14 residues. Between the trimmed V and J ends, which lost 10 bases and 0 bases, there was a span of 15 bases. CDR1 and CDR2 from the germline V gene are MNHEY and SVGAGI.